The 4 T cell receptor beta chains listed next were all sequenced from one sample in a study of T-cell reconstitution after alpha-beta-depleted transplantation in children. Unique molecular identifiers were used in preparing the TCRbeta library. In TCRdb, the PCR reads were re-called with MiXCR into one record per CDR3 protein. This sample has a few hundred thousand distinct CDR3 sequences; 10% to 15% occur once, and the top ten carry 2% to 2.5%. The specimen was PBMCs, mostly from graft donor cells, collected 360 days after TCRalphabeta/CD19-depleted stem cell transplant. These receptors were obtained from a male patient aged 5 to 17 who had a stem cell transplant for acute myeloid leukemia, so the T cells may come from the graft donor.

This clonotype has a handful of counts. This sequence joins TRBV20-1 and TRBJ2-5; 8 bases are a match to TRBD2. From germline, CDR1 is DFQATT and CDR2 SNEGSKA (reference sequence). V lost 6 bases to trimming and J lost 4 bases; unmatched junction nucleotides: 13. The CDR3 is 15 residues long. The chain's CDR3 is CSAVPMREDGETQYF. In DNA, the CDR3 is TGCAGTGCCGTACCAATGCGGGAGGATGGAGAGACCCAGTACTTC.

This clonotype was counted only a few times. The chain uses TRBV12-3 or TRBV12-4 and TRBJ2-3, with TRBD2 identical over 7 bases. Trimming removed 5 bases from V and 3 bases from J; junction bases left unmatched: 11. The CDR3 contains 16 residues. The CDR3 here is CASSPWGGIGTDTQYF. Written as DNA, the CDR3 is TGTGCCAGCAGTCCCTGGGGGGGAATTGGTACAGATACGCAGTATTTT.

In its sample, this clonotype was seen a few times. This chain links TRBV7-3 with TRBJ2-1, with D hard to call. The V gene's germline CDR1 is SGHTA and CDR2 FQGTGA. The CDR3 has 15 residues. V was pared by 0 bases and J by 0 bases, with 6 bases between. In nucleotides, the CDR3 is TGTGCCAGCAGCTTAACTCCGAGCTCCTACAATGAGCAGTTCTTC. Translating gives CASSLTPSSYNEQFF.

The table lists this clonotype with a few counts. The V call is TRBV3-1, the J call TRBJ2-7, with TRBD1 matching 10 bases. CDR3 length: 16 residues. V was pared by 2 bases and J by 5 bases, with 9 bases of the junction left unmatched. Germline assignment: CDR1 LGHDT and CDR2 YNNKEL (reference sequence). In nucleotides, the CDR3 is TGTGCCAGCAGCCAACTTCTTGACAGGGGGCTGGACGAGCAGTACTTC. Residues: CASSQLLDRGLDEQYF.